These 18 T cell receptor beta chains originate from one sample sequenced in a study of blood T cell repertoires in COVID-19. The method was immunoSEQ multiplex PCR; TCRdb's version includes in-frame clones alone and lacks a portion of them. Of tens of thousands of clones in the sample, 85% to 90% were seen once. The specimen sequenced was peripheral blood. These receptors all stem from a man at least 80 years old with active COVID-19.

The rearrangement links TRBV19 to TRBJ2-5; D is perhaps TRBD1 (7 bases). From germline, CDR1 is LNHDA and CDR2 SQIVND (reference sequence). This CDR3 region has 16 residues. Trimming stripped 5 bases from V and 1 base from J, with 17 bases between. The CDR3 loop is CASSRRGTQSQETQYF. As DNA, the CDR3 is TGTGCCAGTAGTCGCAGGGGGACTCAAAGCCAAGAGACCCAGTACTTC. The whole variable domain, filled in from reference TRBV19 and TRBJ2-5, reads DGGITQSPKYLFRKEGQNVTLSCEQNLNHDAMYWYRQDPGQGLRLIYYSQIVNDFQKGDIAEGYSVSREKKESFPLTVTSAQKNPTAFYLCASSRRGTQSQETQYFGPGTRLLVL.

Written as DNA, the CDR3 is TGTGCCAGTAGCAGAGAACCGGGAGCTGAAACGTACGAGCAGTACTTC. This gives the protein CASSREPGAETYEQYF. The chain recombines TRBV19 with TRBJ2-7, with D possibly TRBD2 on 6 matching bases. V was clipped by 6 bases and J by 4 bases, with 22 bases between them. CDR1 LNHDA and CDR2 SQIVND come from the germline V gene (reference sequence). The CDR3 is 16 residues long.

V gene TRBV24-1 combines with J gene TRBJ2-1; 14 nucleotides agree with TRBD2. The CDR3 consists of 15 residues. V was pared by 4 bases and J by 9 bases, with 4 bases of the junction left unmatched. CDR1 is KGHDR, CDR2 SFDVKD, per germline. CDR3 residues: CATSEPGLAGGEQFF. The CDR3 DNA sequence: TGTGCCACCAGTGAACCAGGACTAGCGGGAGGTGAGCAGTTCTTC.

The V call is TRBV6-1, the J call TRBJ2-1; 7 bases line up with TRBD2. V was pared by 1 base and J by 6 bases, with 9 bases of the junction left unmatched. Germline values: CDR1 MNHNS, CDR2 SASEGT. This CDR3 spans 16 amino acids. This CDR3 is CASSEVGGRSGNEQFF. CDR3 DNA: TGTGCCAGCAGTGAAGTCGGCGGGAGAAGCGGCAATGAGCAGTTCTTC.

J is TRBJ2-7 and V is TRBV5-1; D remains ambiguous. Trimming stripped 2 bases from V and 1 base from J, with 7 bases between. Germline CDR1 is SGHRS and CDR2 is YFSETQ. The CDR3 has 13 amino acids. DNA of the CDR3: TGCGCCAGCAGCTTACAACAATCCTACGAGCAGTACTTC. This codes for CASSLQQSYEQYF.

This clone has just one count. V gene TRBV30 combines with J gene TRBJ1-5, with a tentative D call TRBD1 (5 bases). Trimming removed 2 bases from V and 5 bases from J, with 10 bases in between. The CDR3 is 13 residues long. Germline CDR1 is GTSNPN and CDR2 is SVGIG (reference sequence). In DNA, the CDR3 is TGTGCCTGGAGTCCACGGGGGGATCAGCCCCAGCATTTT. Protein product: CAWSPRGDQPQHF.

The chain links TRBV5-6 to TRBJ2-2; D remains unclear. Germline CDR1 reads SGHDT; CDR2 reads YYEEEE. This CDR3 is 12 amino acids long. V lost 3 bases and J lost 5, with 5 bases in between. The CDR3 nucleotides read TGTGCCAGCAGCTCCGGGACCGGGGAGCTGTTTTTT. Translated, it gives CASSSGTGELFF.

DNA of the CDR3: TGTGCCAGCAGCCAAGATTTGGGACAGGGCTATGAGCAGTTCTTC. Amino acid sequence: CASSQDLGQGYEQFF. The chain is built from TRBV14 and TRBJ2-1, with TRBD1 matching over 9 bases. The CDR3 sequence is 15 residues long. Germline CDR1 is SGHDN and CDR2 is FVKESK. V shed 0 bases, J shed 8 bases, and the junction held 5 bases outside the gene matches.

The chain recombines TRBV19 with TRBJ2-6; 8 bases match TRBD1. The CDR3 is 18 amino acids. Germline-derived CDR1 and CDR2 are LNHDA and SQIVND (reference sequence). Trimming removed 5 bases from V and 0 bases from J; junction bases left unmatched: 9. CDR3 residues: CASSARDRKYSGANVLTF. CDR3 nucleotide sequence: TGTGCCAGTAGTGCCCGGGACAGGAAATACTCTGGGGCCAACGTCCTGACTTTC.

This chain links TRBV3-1 (or the pseudogene TRBV3-2) with TRBJ2-5; TRBD2 matches at 11 bases. With V trimmed by 1 base and J by 6 bases, 4 bases remained unmatched. Germline V gives CDR1 LGHDT, CDR2 YNNKEL (reference sequence). The CDR3 has 15 amino acids. CDR3 in amino acids: CASSQGLAGGQTQYF. In nucleotides, the CDR3 is TGTGCCAGCAGCCAAGGGCTAGCGGGAGGACAGACCCAGTACTTC.

The chain employs TRBV5-1 and TRBJ2-5; D unclear. CDR1 and CDR2 (germline): SGHRS, YFSETQ. Trimming shortened V by 1 base and J by 2 bases, and 9 bases separated the two germline ends. The CDR3 covers 14 residues. For the CDR3, the DNA is TGCGCCAGCAGCTTGAGGCAGGCACAAGAGACCCAGTACTTC. Amino acid sequence: CASSLRQAQETQYF.

The chain links TRBV14 to TRBJ2-7; a weak D match, TRBD2 (5 bases). The CDR3 loop spans 17 amino acids. Germline CDR1 reads SGHDN; CDR2 reads FVKESK. V gave up 2 bases and J gave up 0 bases, with 17 bases separating them. CDR3 DNA: TGTGCCAGCAGCCAAACTGACTACCGGGATTACTCCTACGAGCAGTACTTC. Translation: CASSQTDYRDYSYEQYF.

The gene calls are TRBV9 and TRBJ1-6; unclear D gene. The CDR3 consists of 14 residues. Trimming stripped 1 base from V and 4 bases from J, with 6 bases between. The germline gives CDR1 SGDLS, CDR2 YYNGEE. The CDR3 protein is CASSVTGYNSPLHF. The CDR3, as DNA: TGTGCCAGCAGCGTAACGGGTTATAATTCACCCCTCCACTTT.

The rearrangement links TRBV7-2 to TRBJ2-1, with D hard to call. CDR3 length equals 14 residues. V was cut by 1 base and J by 6 bases, with 10 bases left in between. CDR1 SGHTA and CDR2 FQGNSA come from the germline V gene. CDR3 in amino acids: CASSLGISSNEQFF. The CDR3 nucleotides are TGTGCCAGCAGCTTAGGGATCTCTAGCAATGAGCAGTTCTTC.

The rearrangement uses TRBV7-3 and TRBJ2-7; D might be TRBD2 (5 bases). CDR1 is SGHTA and CDR2 is FQGTGA in the germline V gene. The CDR3 has 13 residues. V was trimmed by 8 bases and J by 1 base, leaving 12 bases between them. The CDR3 DNA reads as TGTGCCAGCTCCGATAGCGTTTCCTACGAGCAGTACTTC. Its translation is CASSDSVSYEQYF.

This chain uses TRBV19 with TRBJ1-5, with a tentative D call TRBD1 (6 bases). Trimming took off 0 bases at V and 4 bases at J, with 16 bases between the two ends. From germline, CDR1 is LNHDA and CDR2 SQIVND (reference sequence). CDR3 size: 17 residues. The chain's CDR3 is CASSIESQGFGNQPQHF. CDR3 sequence (DNA): TGTGCCAGTAGTATAGAGTCACAGGGATTTGGAAATCAGCCCCAGCATTTT.

CDR3 nucleotides: TGTGCCAGTAGTATCTCCAGCGGGAGTTTCTACGAGCAGTACTTC. This gives the protein CASSISSGSFYEQYF. This chain connects TRBV19 to TRBJ2-7; 8 bases are shared with TRBD2. The CDR3 is 15 amino acids. Germline values: CDR1 LNHDA, CDR2 SQIVND (reference sequence). The junction had 7 bases not matched to a gene; V was cut back by 3 bases and J by 3 bases.

The genes are TRBV5-1 and TRBJ2-1, with a possible D match to TRBD1 (6 bases). The CDR3 totals 14 residues. CDR1 and CDR2 (germline): SGHRS, YFSETQ. Trimming took 0 bases from V and 9 from J, leaving 13 bases between them. CDR3 region: CASSLVPQGSEQFF. The CDR3 nucleotides are TGCGCCAGCAGCTTGGTCCCACAGGGAAGTGAGCAGTTCTTC.